This T cell receptor beta chain was observed in a study of human CD8 memory T cell subsets. UMI-labeled 5' RACE generated the TCR beta libraries. TCRdb derives one entry per CDR3 protein from the 5' RACE reads, leaving out DNA. The sample totals 12,000 or so distinct CDR3 sequences; its top ten clones hold approximately 15%. This CDR3 is built from 16 residues. The sequencing sample was made of CD8+ T cells from PBMCs. The receptor was derived from a human donor in good health. V gene TRBV12-3 or TRBV12-4 combines with J gene TRBJ2-5; the D call of TRBD2 rests on TCRdb alone, since no DNA is present to check it. CDR3: CASRTGTSGSGKTQYF.